The 27 T cell receptor beta chains below were found in one sample sequenced in a study of T cell responses to AZD1222 COVID-19 vaccine. Produced via immunoSEQ multiplex PCR; TCRdb's table is partial and in-frame only. Among over 90,000 clones, less than 95% were seen once, and the ten largest hold around 4.8%. The input for sequencing was peripheral blood, taken on day 0 of AZD1222 vaccination. Receptor source: an adult in good health.

The chain uses TRBV7-2 and TRBJ2-3; maybe TRBD2 (6 bases). V was shortened by 4 bases and J by 0 bases, with 11 bases between the two germline ends. Germline V gives CDR1 SGHTA, CDR2 FQGNSA. This CDR3 has 15 residues. CDR3 residues: CASSWRVESTDTQYF. CDR3 bases: TGTGCCAGCAGCTGGAGGGTAGAAAGCACAGATACGCAGTATTTT.

The V gene is TRBV6-2 or TRBV6-3, the J gene TRBJ2-1; unclear D gene. The CDR3 length is 14 residues. V lost 0 bases to trimming and J lost 1 base, with 4 bases between them. Germline V gives CDR1 MNHEY, CDR2 SVGEGT. The CDR3 nucleotides are TGTGCCAGCAGTTACTCTAGTTCCTACAATGAGCAGTTCTTC. Translation: CASSYSSSYNEQFF.

The chain combines TRBV4-3 with TRBJ1-1, with D possibly TRBD1 on 5 matching bases. The V and J ends lost 0 bases and 3 bases respectively, with 17 bases between them. The germline gives CDR1 LGHNA, CDR2 YSLEER. CDR3 length: 17 residues. This chain's CDR3 is CASSQDPTIRGDTEAFF. The CDR3 DNA reads TGCGCCAGCAGCCAAGATCCCACTATTCGGGGGGACACTGAAGCTTTCTTT.

The chain employs TRBV2 and TRBJ2-7; weak D call: TRBD2 (6 bases). Germline V CDR1 and CDR2: SNHLY, FYNNEI. The CDR3 covers 17 residues. V dropped 5 bases and J dropped 0 bases, with 20 bases sitting between them. The CDR3 here is CASSRKVGEENSYEQYF. In DNA form, the CDR3 reads TGTGCCAGCAGTCGCAAGGTGGGGGAGGAAAACTCCTACGAGCAGTACTTC.

The chain combines TRBV5-1 with TRBJ2-5, with D unresolved. With 9 bases removed from V and 5 bases from J, the gap between germline ends came to 17 bases. This CDR3 has 13 residues. Germline V gene sequence: CDR1 SGHRS, CDR2 YFSETQ. CDR3 in amino acids: CATSMVGEETQYF. Here the CDR3 DNA reads TGCGCCACCTCGATGGTCGGTGAGGAGACCCAGTACTTC. The full variable domain, completed using reference TRBV5-1 and TRBJ2-5, is KAGVTQTPRYLIKTRGQQVTLSCSPISGHRSVSWYQQTPGQGLQFLFEYFSETQRNKGNFPGRFSGRQFSNSRSEMNVSTLELGDSALYLCATSMVGEETQYFGPGTRLLVL.

The chain combines TRBV3-1 (or the pseudogene TRBV3-2) with TRBJ1-5, with 9 bases fitting TRBD1. The ends lost 1 base at V and 9 bases at J; junction bases unmatched: 7. Per germline, CDR1 LGHDT and CDR2 YNNKEL (reference sequence). The CDR3 is 15 amino acids. CDR3 nucleotide sequence: TGTGCCAGCAGCCAAGCCGGACAGGGGAATGGGCCCCAGCATTTT. This gives the protein CASSQAGQGNGPQHF.

This clone was seen once. This chain uses TRBV19 with TRBJ2-1, with 9 bases fitting TRBD1. J gave up 0 bases and V 7 bases, and 7 bases lay outside the gene matches. Germline-derived CDR1 and CDR2 are LNHDA and SQIVND (reference sequence). The CDR3 is 16 amino acids. The CDR3 DNA reads TGTGCCAGTACCCCCCTACAGGGGGCCTCCTACAATGAGCAGTTCTTC. This translates into CASTPLQGASYNEQFF.

The rearrangement uses TRBV13 and TRBJ2-7; D gene ambiguous. Germline CDR1 and CDR2: PRHDT and FYEKMQ (reference sequence). The V end lost 5 bases, the J end lost 5 bases, and 16 bases lay between the germline ends. CDR3 length: 14 amino acids. CDR3: CASSPFRLVDEQYF. The CDR3 coding sequence is TGTGCCAGCAGCCCATTTCGGTTGGTGGACGAGCAGTACTTC.

This chain connects TRBV29-1 to TRBJ2-5, with TRBD1 matching 7 bases. CDR3 length: 12 residues. Looked up from germline, CDR1 is SQVTM and CDR2 is ANQGSEA. The J segment lost 4 bases and the V segment lost 6 bases, leaving 5 bases of the junction unmatched. In DNA, the CDR3 is TGCAGCGTGGCAGGGGGTGGAGAGACCCAGTACTTC. Its translation: CSVAGGGETQYF.

The chain joins TRBV29-1 to TRBJ1-1; D is uncertain. Between the trimmed V and J ends, which lost 4 bases and 5 bases, there was a span of 17 bases. This CDR3 comprises 14 residues. Germline loops: CDR1 SQVTM, CDR2 ANQGSEA. The DNA for the CDR3 is TGCAGCGTTGCTCTGAGGCAGGCCGGTACTGAAGCTTTCTTT. This gives the protein CSVALRQAGTEAFF.

The chain recombines TRBV6-2 or TRBV6-3 with TRBJ2-3; D gene uncertain. The V and J ends lost 7 bases and 6 bases respectively, with 17 bases between them. Germline values: CDR1 MNHEY, CDR2 SVGEGT. The CDR3 sequence is 14 residues long. CDR3 amino acids: CASTPVGSLDTQYF. The CDR3 DNA follows: TGTGCCAGCACCCCCGTGGGAAGCCTTGATACGCAGTATTTT.

The J gene is TRBJ1-2, the V gene TRBV6-5; D unresolved. CDR1 is MNHEY, CDR2 SVGAGI, per germline. Trimming pared 5 bases from V and 4 bases from J, leaving 8 bases between. This CDR3 is built from 12 residues. The CDR3 nucleotides read TGTGCCAGCAGTCGGGAAACCTATGGCTACACCTTC. This gives the protein CASSRETYGYTF.

CDR3 DNA: TGTGCCAGCAGCACGGGAGTAAGGACTGAAGCTTTCTTT. The encoded protein is CASSTGVRTEAFF. This chain joins TRBV27 and TRBJ1-1, with D unclear. Germline loops: CDR1 MNHEY, CDR2 SMNVEV (reference sequence). CDR3 length: 13 amino acids. V shed 6 bases and J shed 5 bases, with 13 bases lying between them.

J is TRBJ2-5 and V is TRBV18, with 7 nucleotides matching TRBD2. From germline, CDR1 is KGHSH and CDR2 LQKENI. V lost 1 base and J lost 5; bases outside the gene matches: 4. This CDR3 contains 14 residues. The CDR3 reads CASSPQAGWETQYF. The CDR3 region has the DNA TGTGCCAGCTCACCACAAGCGGGGTGGGAGACCCAGTACTTC.

V usage is TRBV19 and J usage is TRBJ2-7, with a weak D call TRBD2 (6 bases). This CDR3 has 15 residues. V lost 1 base, J lost 7 bases, and 17 bases lay in between. Germline V lookup: CDR1 LNHDA, CDR2 SQIVND (reference sequence). The CDR3 here is CASSIGGGITGEQYF. DNA of the CDR3: TGTGCCAGTAGTATAGGTGGGGGGATAACAGGAGAGCAGTACTTC.

The rearrangement joins TRBV10-3 to TRBJ2-5, with D hard to call. The germline CDR1 and CDR2 sequences are ENHRY and SYGVKD. The CDR3 extends over 13 amino acids. The germline V and J ends were trimmed by 6 bases and 5 bases, with 13 bases remaining between them. CDR3 residues: CAIRESLGETQYF. CDR3 coding DNA: TGTGCCATCAGGGAATCTTTGGGGGAGACCCAGTACTTC.

This sequence joins TRBV6-4 and TRBJ1-6; D is undetermined. Germline V CDR1 and CDR2: MRHNA, SNTAGT. Between the trimmed V and J ends, which lost 6 bases and 6 bases, there was a span of 9 bases. This CDR3 spans 13 amino acids. The DNA of the CDR3 is TGTGCCAGCAGCTCACAGATTAATTCACCCCTCCACTTT. Protein product: CASSSQINSPLHF.

The V call is TRBV7-7, the J call TRBJ2-2; D gene unclear. The CDR3 length is 15 residues. Germline CDR1 reads SSHAT; CDR2 reads FNYEAQ (reference sequence). Trimming removed 5 bases from V and 3 bases from J, with 13 bases in between. CDR3 in amino acids: CASSREFQHTGELFF. The CDR3 region has the DNA TGTGCCAGCAGCCGAGAGTTCCAACACACCGGGGAGCTGTTTTTT.

J is TRBJ1-4 and V is TRBV4-3; no firm D call. Germline CDR1 is LGHNA and CDR2 is YSLEER. Trimming shortened V by 1 base and J by 8 bases, and 5 bases separated the two germline ends. The CDR3 runs to 12 residues. The CDR3 sequence is CASSQVSEKLFF. The CDR3 DNA reads TGCGCCAGCAGCCAAGTGTCAGAAAAACTGTTTTTT.

The chain links TRBV5-4 to TRBJ1-6; 10 bases map to TRBD1. In germline, CDR1 is SGHNT, CDR2 YYREEE (reference sequence). The CDR3 length is 16 residues. The V gene end was trimmed by 4 bases and the J gene end by 9 bases; junction bases not matched to a gene: 10. CDR3 DNA sequence: TGTGCCAGCAGCACCGCGGGACAGGGGATTAGTTCACCCCTCCACTTT. It is translated as CASSTAGQGISSPLHF.

This chain links TRBV7-2 with TRBJ2-3; D perhaps matches TRBD1 (5 bases). V was cut by 2 bases and J by 10 bases, with 13 bases left in between. CDR1 is SGHTA, CDR2 FQGNSA, per germline. The CDR3 has 13 residues. This chain's CDR3 is CASSLSDSRAQYF. The DNA for the CDR3 is TGTGCCAGCAGCTTATCCGACAGCCGCGCGCAGTATTTT.

The chain combines TRBV7-9 with TRBJ1-2, with 11 bases identical to TRBD1. Germline V gene data show CDR1 as SEHNR and CDR2 as FQNEAQ (reference sequence). Trimming took 5 bases from V and 4 from J; bases not matched to a gene: 9. CDR3 length: 16 residues. CDR3 coding DNA: TGTGCCAGCAGCGTTGGACAGGGGGCAGTTCCCTATGGCTACACCTTC. Translating gives CASSVGQGAVPYGYTF.

The chain carries TRBV28 and TRBJ1-4, with D hard to call. V gave up 7 bases and J gave up 10 bases, with 7 bases separating them. Germline loops: CDR1 MDHEN, CDR2 SYDVKM. This CDR3 comprises 10 residues. The DNA for the CDR3 is TGTGCCAGCAATCGGGCAAAACTGTTTTTT. Its protein product is CASNRAKLFF.

The rearrangement joins TRBV7-3 to TRBJ2-1; 8 nucleotides match TRBD2. The CDR3 runs 14 residues. From germline, CDR1 is SGHTA and CDR2 FQGTGA. Trimming cost V 5 bases and J 6 bases; bases outside gene matches: 6. The CDR3 loop is CASSPGLAGNEQFF. The CDR3 coding sequence is TGTGCCAGCAGCCCTGGGCTAGCGGGCAATGAGCAGTTCTTC.

V is TRBV27 and J is TRBJ2-7; 12 bases line up with TRBD2. Germline V gene sequence: CDR1 MNHEY, CDR2 SMNVEV (reference sequence). The CDR3 consists of 16 residues. With 5 bases clipped from V and 1 base from J, the junction kept 6 bases outside the gene matches. The CDR3 reads CASSRYGTSGSYEQYF. In nucleotides, the CDR3 is TGTGCCAGCAGTCGCTACGGGACTAGCGGGTCCTACGAGCAGTACTTC.

This clone was recorded only once. The chain employs TRBV29-1 and TRBJ1-2; 7 bases agree with TRBD1. The trim removed 3 bases at V and 3 bases at J, leaving 4 bases unmatched. Per the germline V gene, CDR1 is SQVTM and CDR2 is ANQGSEA. The CDR3 spans 13 residues. The CDR3 DNA follows: TGCAGCGTTGATGCAGGGGGGGACTATGGCTACACCTTC. Translating it yields CSVDAGGDYGYTF.

The chain couples TRBV9 to TRBJ2-1, with D tentatively TRBD1 (5 bases). The CDR3 is made up of 16 amino acids. V lost 0 bases and J lost 3, with 13 bases in between. Germline V gene data show CDR1 as SGDLS and CDR2 as YYNGEE. The CDR3 spells CASSVAVGRYYNEQFF. CDR3 coding DNA: TGTGCCAGCAGCGTAGCGGTGGGGCGCTACTACAATGAGCAGTTCTTC.